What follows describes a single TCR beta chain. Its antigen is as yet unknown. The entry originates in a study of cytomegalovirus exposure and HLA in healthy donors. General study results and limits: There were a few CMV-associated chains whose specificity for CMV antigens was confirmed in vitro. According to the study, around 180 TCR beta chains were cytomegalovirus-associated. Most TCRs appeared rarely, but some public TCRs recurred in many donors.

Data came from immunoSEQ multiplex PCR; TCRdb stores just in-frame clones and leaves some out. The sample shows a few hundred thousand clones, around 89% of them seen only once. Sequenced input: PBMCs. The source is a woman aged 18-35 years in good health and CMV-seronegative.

The CDR3 sequence is CASSLSTNSGNTIYF. DNA of the CDR3: TGTGCCAGTAGTCTATCTACCAACTCTGGAAACACCATATATTTT. The chain couples TRBV19 to TRBJ1-3, with D unresolved. V was trimmed by 5 bases and J by 0 bases, leaving 11 bases between them. CDR3 size: 15 residues. The germline CDR1 and CDR2 sequences are LNHDA and SQIVND (reference sequence). Supplemented by reference TRBV19 and TRBJ1-3, the full variable domain reads DGGITQSPKYLFRKEGQNVTLSCEQNLNHDAMYWYRQDPGQGLRLIYYSQIVNDFQKGDIAEGYSVSREKKESFPLTVTSAQKNPTAFYLCASSLSTNSGNTIYFGEGSWLTVV.